This TCR beta chain was obtained from a study of blood T cell repertoires in COVID-19. At the level of the study: Donors in the United States, Italy and Spain gave samples during acute or convalescent COVID-19. The cDNA or gDNA used as material had been derived from T cells, B-cell-depleted T cells, or PBMCs.

This clone was detected only once. J gave up 6 bases and V 2 bases, and 9 bases lay outside the gene matches. CDR1 and CDR2 from the germline V gene are LNHDA and SQIVND (reference sequence). The CDR3 is 15 amino acids. The data were produced by immunoSEQ multiplex PCR, yet TCRdb's version contains in-frame clones alone and is incomplete. The sample lists around 300,000 clones; roughly 84% were seen once. The TCR sequence derives from a man aged 45-65 years with active or convalescent COVID-19. The sample was peripheral blood. J is TRBJ2-7 and V is TRBV19; 8 nucleotides align to TRBD1. Here the CDR3 reads CASSIFGRGPGEQYF. The CDR3 nucleotides are TGTGCCAGTAGTATATTTGGCAGGGGGCCAGGCGAGCAGTACTTC.